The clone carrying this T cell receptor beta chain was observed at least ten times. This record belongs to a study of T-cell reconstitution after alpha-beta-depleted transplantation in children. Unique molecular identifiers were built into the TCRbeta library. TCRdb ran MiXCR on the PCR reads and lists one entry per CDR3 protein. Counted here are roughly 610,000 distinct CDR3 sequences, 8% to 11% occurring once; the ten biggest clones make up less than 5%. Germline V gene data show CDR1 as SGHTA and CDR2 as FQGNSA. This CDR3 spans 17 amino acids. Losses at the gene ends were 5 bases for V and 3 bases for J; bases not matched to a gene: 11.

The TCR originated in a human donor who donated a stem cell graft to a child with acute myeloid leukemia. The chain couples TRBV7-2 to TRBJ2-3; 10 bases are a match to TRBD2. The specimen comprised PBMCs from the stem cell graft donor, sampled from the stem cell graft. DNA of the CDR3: TGTGCCAGCAGCAAGAGAATAGCGGGAGGCACGACAGATACGCAGTATTTT. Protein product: CASSKRIAGGTTDTQYF.